Below, 21 T cell receptor beta chains from the same sample are listed, as sequenced in a study of T cells after yellow fever vaccination. One entry per CDR3 protein, called by TCRdb with MiXCR from the 5' RACE reads. In the table there are approximately 600,000 distinct CDR3 sequences, roughly an eighth of which are singletons. The starting material was PBMCs, obtained on the day of the yellow fever booster vaccination. These receptors were obtained from a man aged 30 to 45 who received the YFV17D yellow fever vaccine.

This chain uses TRBV5-1 with TRBJ2-2; the match to TRBD2 covers 8 bases. V lost 6 bases and J lost 4; bases outside the gene matches: 8. Germline loops: CDR1 SGHRS, CDR2 YFSETQ. This CDR3 has 15 amino acids. The CDR3 region has the DNA TGCGCCAGCAAACTGGCGGGAGGATTCACCGGGGAGCTGTTTTTT. This sequence encodes CASKLAGGFTGELFF.

This clonotype was detected ten times or more. V gene TRBV7-9 combines with J gene TRBJ1-1; 10 bases agree with TRBD1. The junction had 4 bases not matched to a gene; V was cut back by 5 bases and J by 1 base. The V gene's germline CDR1 is SEHNR and CDR2 FQNEAQ (reference sequence). CDR3 length equals 15 residues. As DNA, the CDR3 is TGTGCCAGCAGCCCCCGGACAGGGGGGAACACTGAAGCTTTCTTT. Residues: CASSPRTGGNTEAFF.

This clonotype was seen more than once but under ten times. The CDR3 nucleotides are TGTGCCAGCAGTTTCTCGATAGACCTTTCACCCCTCCACTTT. It encodes CASSFSIDLSPLHF. The chain combines TRBV27 with TRBJ1-6, with unresolved D. CDR3 size: 14 residues. The V gene lost 3 bases and the J gene lost 9 bases, with 12 bases spanning the gap. Germline-derived CDR1 and CDR2 are MNHEY and SMNVEV (reference sequence).

The genes are TRBV5-1 and TRBJ1-2, with D possibly being TRBD1 (5 bases). CDR3 length equals 17 residues. V was cut by 7 bases and J by 7 bases, with 29 bases left in between. Per the germline V gene, CDR1 is SGHRS and CDR2 is YFSETQ. DNA for the CDR3: TGCGCCAGCCGTGCCGCCGGGACCATGGGGCAGTCGGGTGGCTACACCTTC. Translated: CASRAAGTMGQSGGYTF.

The J gene is TRBJ2-1, the V gene TRBV4-1, with D tentatively TRBD2 (6 bases). The CDR3 length is 15 residues. Trimming cost V 4 bases and J 4 bases, with 14 bases left between them. From germline, CDR1 is MGHRA and CDR2 YSYEKL. The chain's CDR3 is CASSPPTGSYNEQFF. The CDR3, as DNA: TGCGCCAGCAGCCCTCCGACCGGGAGTTACAATGAGCAGTTCTTC.

In this sample, this clonotype turned up a few times. The rearrangement links TRBV12-3 or TRBV12-4 to TRBJ2-7; 9 nucleotides agree with TRBD1. This CDR3 has 16 residues. V dropped 6 bases and J dropped 2; count of bases not matched to a gene: 11. CDR3 residues: CASSPSLGQGPYEQYF. The DNA of the CDR3 is TGTGCCAGCAGCCCTTCGCTGGGACAGGGTCCCTACGAGCAGTACTTC.

The rearrangement uses TRBV29-1 and TRBJ1-2; D is unclear. Germline V CDR1 and CDR2: SQVTM, ANQGSEA. V was pared by 7 bases and J by 2 bases, with 11 bases between. The CDR3 extends over 12 amino acids. The CDR3 loop reads CSGTHRNYGYTF. The CDR3 nucleotides read TGCAGCGGAACCCATAGGAACTATGGCTACACCTTC.

This clonotype was seen a single time. The rearrangement joins TRBV19 to TRBJ1-3; TRBD1 aligns across 7 bases. V lost 6 bases to trimming and J lost 6 bases; unmatched junction nucleotides: 2. CDR3 size: 12 residues. Germline V gene data show CDR1 as LNHDA and CDR2 as SQIVND (reference sequence). Written as DNA, the CDR3 is TGTGCCAGTAGGACAGGGAAAAACACCATATATTTT. Its translation: CASRTGKNTIYF.

For the CDR3, the DNA is TGCAGCGTTTGGACTAGCGAAAACACCGGGGAGCTGTTTTTT. Translating it yields CSVWTSENTGELFF. The chain has TRBV29-1 and TRBJ2-2, with 9 bases lining up with TRBD2. Germline loops: CDR1 SQVTM, CDR2 ANQGSEA. V lost 5 bases to trimming and J lost 2 bases; unmatched junction nucleotides: 3. The CDR3 totals 14 residues.

A remark on this clonotype: It may be a read error: a sequence one base away is much more abundant. This chain connects TRBV10-3 to TRBJ2-1, with a tentative D call TRBD2 (5 bases). CDR1 is ENHRY and CDR2 is SYGVKD in the germline V gene. The CDR3 has 14 residues. The V end lost 5 bases, the J end lost 8 bases, and 16 bases lay between the germline ends. The CDR3 DNA reads TGTGCCATCAGTTTAGAGGGAGATCCGGATGAGCAGTTCTTC. This sequence encodes CAISLEGDPDEQFF.

This clonotype was found a few times. The J gene is TRBJ2-3, the V gene TRBV5-1; 12 bases map to TRBD2. Looked up from germline, CDR1 is SGHRS and CDR2 is YFSETQ. After removal of 5 bases from V and 9 bases from J, the junction contained 7 bases not matched to a gene. This CDR3 contains 14 residues. The CDR3 DNA reads TGCGCCAGCAGGCGCGGACTAGCGGGATCAACGCAGTATTTT. This gives the protein CASRRGLAGSTQYF.

The chain has TRBV15 and TRBJ2-7; D call uncertain. The CDR3 contains 10 residues. V was shortened by 1 base and J by 9 bases, with 4 bases between the two germline ends. CDR1 and CDR2 from the germline V gene are LNHNV and YYDKDF (reference sequence). In nucleotides, the CDR3 is TGTGCCACCAGCAGAGTAGTGCAGTACTTC. Translating it yields CATSRVVQYF. The complete variable domain, with remaining parts taken from reference TRBV15 and TRBJ2-7, reads DAMVIQNPRYQVTQFGKPVTLSCSQTLNHNVMYWYQQKSSQAPKLLFHYYDKDFNNEADTPDNFQSRRPNTSFCFLDIRSPGLGDTAMYLCATSRVVQYFGPGTRLTVT.

This clonotype has only a few counts. The chain uses TRBV29-1 and TRBJ2-1, with D perhaps matching TRBD2 (5 bases). V was shortened by 6 bases and J by 10 bases, with 13 bases between the two germline ends. The V gene's germline CDR1 is SQVTM and CDR2 ANQGSEA. The CDR3 has 11 residues. The CDR3 sequence: CSVLDGEEQFF. The CDR3 DNA is TGCAGCGTCCTAGACGGGGAAGAGCAGTTCTTC.

This clonotype has just a few counts. The gene calls are TRBV29-1 and TRBJ2-3, with a weak D call TRBD1 (5 bases). This CDR3 has 14 amino acids. V was pared by 4 bases and J by 3 bases, with 14 bases between. The germline V gene encodes CDR1 SQVTM and CDR2 ANQGSEA. For the CDR3, the DNA is TGCAGCGTTGGCCGCAGGGTATCAACAGATACGCAGTATTTT. This sequence encodes CSVGRRVSTDTQYF.

The chain carries TRBV7-2 and TRBJ2-2, with 8 nucleotides matching TRBD1. The CDR3 length is 17 residues. Germline V gene data show CDR1 as SGHTA and CDR2 as FQGNSA. Trimming removed 0 bases from V and 4 bases from J; junction bases left unmatched: 7. In DNA form, the CDR3 reads TGTGCCAGCAGCTTAGCGGTCCGCCAGGGGGCCACCGGGGAGCTGTTTTTT. Translated, it gives CASSLAVRQGATGELFF.

The CDR3: CSAGQGNTDTQYF. DNA for the CDR3: TGCAGTGCCGGTCAGGGAAACACAGATACGCAGTATTTT. V usage is TRBV20-1 and J usage is TRBJ2-3; TRBD1 might be the D (5 bases). The CDR3 extends over 13 amino acids. The germline V and J ends were trimmed by 6 bases and 2 bases, with 12 bases remaining between them. Germline loops: CDR1 DFQATT, CDR2 SNEGSKA (reference sequence).

This clonotype was counted only a few times. The V and J genes are TRBV6-5 and TRBJ1-3, with D uncertain. Germline-derived CDR1 and CDR2 are MNHEY and SVGAGI. Trimming pared 2 bases from V and 6 bases from J, leaving 11 bases between. The CDR3 contains 14 residues. The DNA for the CDR3 is TGTGCCAGCAGTTACGGAACGGGTGTAAACACCATATATTTT. Translating gives CASSYGTGVNTIYF.

This chain connects TRBV29-1 to TRBJ2-5; D remains ambiguous. The CDR3 is 12 residues long. Trimming removed 6 bases from V and 1 base from J, with 9 bases in between. Germline V gene lookup returns CDR1 SQVTM and CDR2 ANQGSEA. The CDR3 DNA reads as TGCAGCGTGAACCGGGTCCAAGAGACCCAGTACTTC. It yields the protein CSVNRVQETQYF.

This CDR3 is CASSSGLAGLIGELFF. The CDR3 coding sequence is TGTGCCAGCAGTTCAGGACTAGCGGGACTCATCGGGGAGCTGTTTTTT. This sequence joins TRBV12-3 or TRBV12-4 and TRBJ2-2, with TRBD2 matching over 12 bases. The length of the CDR3 is 16 residues. Trimming at V came to 4 bases and at J to 7 bases, leaving 7 bases not matched to a gene.

In this sample, this clonotype turned up a few times. Here the CDR3 reads CASNAGVQPQHF. The DNA of the CDR3 is TGTGCCAGCAATGCGGGGGTTCAGCCCCAGCATTTT. V gene TRBV28 combines with J gene TRBJ1-5, with D possibly matching TRBD1 (5 bases). CDR3 length: 12 amino acids. V was trimmed by 7 bases and J by 6 bases, leaving 10 bases between them. Germline V gives CDR1 MDHEN, CDR2 SYDVKM.

This clonotype was seen only a few times. The chain employs TRBV12-3 or TRBV12-4 and TRBJ2-5; 9 nucleotides line up with TRBD2. J gave up 5 bases and V 1 base, and 14 bases lay outside the gene matches. This CDR3 has 18 residues. CDR3 in amino acids: CASSLGASGTPLRETQYF. DNA for the CDR3: TGTGCCAGCAGTTTAGGGGCTAGCGGGACCCCCCTACGGGAGACCCAGTACTTC.